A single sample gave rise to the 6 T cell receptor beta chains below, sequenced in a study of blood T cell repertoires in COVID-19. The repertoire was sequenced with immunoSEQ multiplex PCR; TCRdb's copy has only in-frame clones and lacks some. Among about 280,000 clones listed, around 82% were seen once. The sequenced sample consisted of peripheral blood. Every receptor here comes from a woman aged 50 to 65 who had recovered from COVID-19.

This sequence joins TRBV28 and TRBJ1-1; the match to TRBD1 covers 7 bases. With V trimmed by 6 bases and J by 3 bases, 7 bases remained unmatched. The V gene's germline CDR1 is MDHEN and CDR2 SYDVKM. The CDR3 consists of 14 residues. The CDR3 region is CASSPGTAYTEAFF. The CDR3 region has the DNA TGTGCCAGCAGCCCAGGGACAGCTTACACTGAAGCTTTCTTT. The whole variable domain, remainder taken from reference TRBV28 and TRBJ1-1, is DVKVTQSSRYLVKRTGEKVFLECVQDMDHENMFWYRQDPGLGLRLIYFSYDVKMKEKGDIPEGYSVSREKKERFSLILESASTNQTSMYLCASSPGTAYTEAFFGQGTRLTVV.

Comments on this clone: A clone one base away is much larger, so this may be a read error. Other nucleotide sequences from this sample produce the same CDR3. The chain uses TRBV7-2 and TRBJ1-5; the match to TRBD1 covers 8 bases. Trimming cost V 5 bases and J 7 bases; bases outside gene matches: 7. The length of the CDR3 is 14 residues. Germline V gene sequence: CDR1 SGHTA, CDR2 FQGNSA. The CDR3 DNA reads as TGTGCCAGCAGCGCAGGACAGGGAAGGCAGCCCCAGCATTTT. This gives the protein CASSAGQGRQPQHF.

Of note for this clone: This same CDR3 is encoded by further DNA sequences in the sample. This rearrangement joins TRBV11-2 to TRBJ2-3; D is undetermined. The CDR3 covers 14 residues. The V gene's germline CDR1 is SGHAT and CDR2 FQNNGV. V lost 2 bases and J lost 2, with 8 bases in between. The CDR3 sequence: CASSLSLSTDTQYF. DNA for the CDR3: TGTGCCAGCAGCTTATCGTTGTCCACAGATACGCAGTATTTT.

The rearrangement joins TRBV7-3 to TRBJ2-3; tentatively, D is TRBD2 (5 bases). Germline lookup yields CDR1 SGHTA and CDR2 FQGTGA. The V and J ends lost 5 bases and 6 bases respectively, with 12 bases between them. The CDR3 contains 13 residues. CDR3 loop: CASSLSLADTQYF. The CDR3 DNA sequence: TGTGCCAGCAGCCTCTCCCTAGCTGATACGCAGTATTTT.

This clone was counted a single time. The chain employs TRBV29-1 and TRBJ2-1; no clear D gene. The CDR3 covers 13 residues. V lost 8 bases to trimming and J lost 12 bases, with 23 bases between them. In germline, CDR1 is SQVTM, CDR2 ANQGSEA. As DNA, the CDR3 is TGCAGCTCGGGCACCACGTTCGGGTTGGGGCAGTTCTTC. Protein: CSSGTTFGLGQFF.

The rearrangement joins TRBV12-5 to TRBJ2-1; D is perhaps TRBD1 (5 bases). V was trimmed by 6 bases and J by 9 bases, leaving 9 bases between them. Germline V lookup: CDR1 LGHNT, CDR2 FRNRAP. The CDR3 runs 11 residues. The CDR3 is CASGLGAEQFF. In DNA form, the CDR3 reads TGTGCTAGTGGCCTAGGGGCTGAGCAGTTCTTC. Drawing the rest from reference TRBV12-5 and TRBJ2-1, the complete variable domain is DARVTQTPRHKVTEMGQEVTMRCQPILGHNTVFWYRQTMMQGLELLAYFRNRAPLDDSGMPKDRFSAEMPDATLATLKIQPSEPRDSAVYFCASGLGAEQFFGPGTRLTVL.